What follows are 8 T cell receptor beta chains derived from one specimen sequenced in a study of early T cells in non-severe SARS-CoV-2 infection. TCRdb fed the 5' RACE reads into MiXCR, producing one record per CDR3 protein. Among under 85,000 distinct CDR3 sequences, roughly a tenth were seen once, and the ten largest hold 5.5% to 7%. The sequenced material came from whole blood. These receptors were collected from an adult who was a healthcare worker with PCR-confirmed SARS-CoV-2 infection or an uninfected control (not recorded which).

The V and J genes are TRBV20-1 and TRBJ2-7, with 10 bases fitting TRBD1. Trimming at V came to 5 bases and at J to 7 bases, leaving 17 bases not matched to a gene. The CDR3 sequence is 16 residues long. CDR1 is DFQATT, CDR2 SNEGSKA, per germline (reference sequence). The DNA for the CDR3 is TGCAGTGCTTACTTTTCTAGGGGGACAGGGGTGAGTGAGCAGTACTTC. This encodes CSAYFSRGTGVSEQYF.

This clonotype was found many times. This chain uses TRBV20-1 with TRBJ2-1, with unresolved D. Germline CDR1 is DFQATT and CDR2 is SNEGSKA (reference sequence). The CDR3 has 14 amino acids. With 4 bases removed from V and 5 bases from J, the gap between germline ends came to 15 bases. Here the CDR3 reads CSATSLNPDNEQFF. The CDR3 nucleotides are TGCAGTGCTACATCGCTTAACCCTGACAATGAGCAGTTCTTC.

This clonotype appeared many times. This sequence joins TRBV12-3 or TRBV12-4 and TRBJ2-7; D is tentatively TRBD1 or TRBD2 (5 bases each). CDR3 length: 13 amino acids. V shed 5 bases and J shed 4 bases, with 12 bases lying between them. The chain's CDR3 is CASSNRGPYEQYF. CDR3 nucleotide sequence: TGTGCCAGCAGTAACCGGGGCCCGTACGAGCAGTACTTC.

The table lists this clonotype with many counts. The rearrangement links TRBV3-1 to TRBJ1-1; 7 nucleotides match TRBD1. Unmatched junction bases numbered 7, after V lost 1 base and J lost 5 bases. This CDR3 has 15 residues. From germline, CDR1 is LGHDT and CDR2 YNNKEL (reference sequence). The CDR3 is CASSQVRQGETEAFF. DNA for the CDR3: TGTGCCAGCAGCCAAGTGAGACAGGGAGAGACTGAAGCTTTCTTT.

The CDR3 sequence: CASGVQAAYEQYF. CDR3 nucleotides: TGTGCCAGTGGTGTTCAAGCCGCCTACGAGCAGTACTTC. The V gene is TRBV3-1, the J gene TRBJ2-7; unclear D gene. This CDR3 is 13 amino acids long. CDR1 is LGHDT, CDR2 YNNKEL, per germline (reference sequence). Trimming removed 9 bases from V and 2 bases from J, with 14 bases in between.

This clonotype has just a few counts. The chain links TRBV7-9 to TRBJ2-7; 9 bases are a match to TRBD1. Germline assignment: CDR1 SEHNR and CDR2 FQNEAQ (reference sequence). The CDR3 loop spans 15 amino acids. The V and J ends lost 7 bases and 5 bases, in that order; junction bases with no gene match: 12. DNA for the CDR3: TGTGCCAGCACGCTTTACGGGACAGGGTACGACGAGCAGTACTTC. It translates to CASTLYGTGYDEQYF.

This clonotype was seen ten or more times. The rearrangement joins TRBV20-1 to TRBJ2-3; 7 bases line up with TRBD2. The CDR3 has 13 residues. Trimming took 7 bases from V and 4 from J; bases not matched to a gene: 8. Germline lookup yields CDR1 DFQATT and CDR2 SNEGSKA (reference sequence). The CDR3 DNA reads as TGCAGTGATCAGGACCTAGCGGCAGATACGCAGTATTTT. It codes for CSDQDLAADTQYF.

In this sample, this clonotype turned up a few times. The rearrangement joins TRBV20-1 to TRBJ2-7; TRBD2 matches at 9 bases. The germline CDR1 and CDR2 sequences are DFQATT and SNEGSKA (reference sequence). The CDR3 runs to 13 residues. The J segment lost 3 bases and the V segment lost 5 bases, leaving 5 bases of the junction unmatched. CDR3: CSALGLAVYEQYF. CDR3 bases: TGCAGTGCTTTGGGACTAGCAGTCTACGAGCAGTACTTC.